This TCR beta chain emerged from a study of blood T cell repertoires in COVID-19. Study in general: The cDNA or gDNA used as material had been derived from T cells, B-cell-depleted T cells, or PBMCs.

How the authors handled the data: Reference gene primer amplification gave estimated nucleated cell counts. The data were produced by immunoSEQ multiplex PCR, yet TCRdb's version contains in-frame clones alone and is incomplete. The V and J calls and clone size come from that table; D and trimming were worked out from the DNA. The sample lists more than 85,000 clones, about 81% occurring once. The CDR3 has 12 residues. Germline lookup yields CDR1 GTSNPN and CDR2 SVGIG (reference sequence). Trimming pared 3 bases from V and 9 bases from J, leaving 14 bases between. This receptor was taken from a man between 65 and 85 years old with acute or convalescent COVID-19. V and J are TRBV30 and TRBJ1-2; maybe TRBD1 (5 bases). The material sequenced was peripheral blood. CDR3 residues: CAWSAQGLSYTF. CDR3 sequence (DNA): TGTGCCTGGAGCGCTCAGGGTCTGAGCTACACCTTC.